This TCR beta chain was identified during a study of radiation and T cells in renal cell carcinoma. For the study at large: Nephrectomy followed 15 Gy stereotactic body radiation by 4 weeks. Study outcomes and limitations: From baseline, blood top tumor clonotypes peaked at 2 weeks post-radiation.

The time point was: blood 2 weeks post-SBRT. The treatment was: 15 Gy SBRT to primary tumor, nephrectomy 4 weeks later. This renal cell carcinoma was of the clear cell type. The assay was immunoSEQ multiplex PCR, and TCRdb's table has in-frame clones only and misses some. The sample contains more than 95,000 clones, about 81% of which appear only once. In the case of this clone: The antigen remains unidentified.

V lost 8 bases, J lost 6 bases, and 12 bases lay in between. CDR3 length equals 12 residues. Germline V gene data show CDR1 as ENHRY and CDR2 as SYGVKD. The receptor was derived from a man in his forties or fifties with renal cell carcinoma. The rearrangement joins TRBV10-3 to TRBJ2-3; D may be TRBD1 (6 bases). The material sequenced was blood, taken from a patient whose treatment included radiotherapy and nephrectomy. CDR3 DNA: TGTGCCATCGGGACATACGGTGATACGCAGTATTTT. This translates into CAIGTYGDTQYF.